This T cell receptor (beta chain) appears in the sequencing data of a study of post-analysis software for immune sequencing data. Whole-study results and caveats: The normalized Chao1 diversity of multiple sclerosis patients was significantly lower than that of controls.

Comment on this clonotype: Its antigen remains unidentified. At one end the junction does not follow the germline gene, possibly because of a read error.

Germline-derived CDR1 and CDR2 are SGHRS and YFSETQ. The CDR3 has 19 amino acids. TCR beta cDNA libraries had unique molecular identifiers. One entry per CDR3 protein results from TCRdb running MiXCR on the PCR reads. The sample includes about 160,000 distinct CDR3 sequences, around 34% seen only once; the top ten take 28%. J is TRBJ2-1 and V is TRBV5-1; 12 bases line up with TRBD2. This receptor was identified in a girl aged 5-17 years with multiple sclerosis. Sequencing was performed on blood, taken after autologous hematopoietic stem cell transplantation. The CDR3 spells CVSSLGRVGTSGHYNEQFF. In DNA, the CDR3 is TGCGTCAGCAGCTTGGGTCGGGTAGGGACTAGCGGGCATTACAATGAGCAGTTCTTC.